The clone carrying this TCR beta chain was recorded a few times. The antigen is not known. Central memory, naive, regulatory and stem cell-like memory CD4+ cells were sorted by CD45RO/CCR7/CD25/CD127/CD95/CD27. This entry is derived from a study of beta chain features in type 1 diabetes. The overall study: Roughly 110,000,000 sorted cells were examined across all samples.

Reverse transcribing all isolated RNA meant expressed TCRB transcripts were sequenced. Using immunoSEQ multiplex PCR, the repertoire was profiled, and TCRdb retains in-frame clones only, with some absent. In the table there are approximately 360,000 clones, over 9.5% of which are singletons. Germline V lookup: CDR1 SGHTA, CDR2 FQGNSA. The V gene end was trimmed by 4 bases and the J gene end by 9 bases; junction bases not matched to a gene: 2. The length of the CDR3 is 12 residues. Study results and caveats: Shorter TCRB CDR3s, moderately but significantly so, marked every one of the four CD4+ subsets in Type 1 diabetes patients.

J is TRBJ2-1 and V is TRBV7-2, with 8 bases lining up with TRBD1. The TCR comes from a woman between 18 and 29 years old with type 1 diabetes. The source material was naive CD4+ T cells from blood. In DNA, the CDR3 is TGTGCCAGCAGCTCACAGGGGGGTGAGCAGTTCTTC. It encodes CASSSQGGEQFF.